This T cell receptor (beta chain) was profiled in a study of cytomegalovirus exposure and HLA in healthy donors. Whole-study findings and limits: Later analysis suggested links between common viral pathogens and several top significant clusters.

The PCR had 60 Vbeta and 13 Jbeta primers. Here immunoSEQ multiplex PCR was the method, and the copy in TCRdb shows in-frame clones only, minus some. The sample contains 95,000 to 150,000 clones, under 70% of which appear only once. Concerning this clone itself: Its antigen remains unknown.

The sequenced material came from PBMCs. This sequence originates from a man aged 18 to 30 in good health and CMV-seronegative.

The DNA for the CDR3 is TGTGCCAGCAGTTACTCCGGCAGGGGTAGCAATCAGCCCCAGCATTTT. Its protein product is CASSYSGRGSNQPQHF. V usage is TRBV6-5 and J usage is TRBJ1-5; D is perhaps TRBD1 (6 bases). The V end was cut by 0 bases, the J end by 0 bases, with 9 bases between. The CDR3 has 16 amino acids. Germline loops: CDR1 MNHEY, CDR2 SVGAGI.